The present T cell receptor (beta chain) was sequenced within a study of OX40 agonist ivuxolimab in advanced cancers. As for the study in general: From roughly 23 to 90 years was the age range, with a mean of approximately 58 years, and over 70% were male.

The assay was immunoSEQ multiplex PCR, and TCRdb's table has in-frame clones only and misses some. The sample has around 40,000 clones, 76% seen once. Study-wide findings and caveats: At doses 0.1 to 3.0 mg/kg, CD4+ and CD8+ clones expanded. Among the nonresponders, some also had low normalized T-cell clonal expansion. The antigen specificity of the peripheral T cells (those that were expanded) was not determined.

On this clone: Its antigen is not identified.

Sequencing used CD4+ or CD8+ T cells sorted from blood, obtained in a trial of the OX40 agonist ivuxolimab. The sequence was obtained from an adult with an advanced solid tumor such as melanoma, head and neck, liver or kidney cancer.

The CDR3 region is CASSPAGTNYGYTF. CDR3 DNA sequence: TGTGCCAGCAGCCCAGCCGGGACAAACTATGGCTACACCTTC. The genes are TRBV6-6 and TRBJ1-2; D might be TRBD1 (6 bases). The CDR3 has 14 amino acids. From germline, CDR1 is MNHNY and CDR2 SVGAGI (reference sequence). V lost 6 bases to trimming and J lost 2 bases, with 13 bases between them.